This entry is about one T cell receptor (beta chain). With V trimmed by 5 bases and J by 3 bases, 7 bases remained unmatched. This CDR3 is built from 16 residues. The germline V gene has CDR1 SGHTA and CDR2 FQGNSA. This sample was taken from a study of blood T cell repertoires in COVID-19. Study background: Samples of COVID-19 (acute and convalescent) were obtained from the United States, Italy and Spain. PBMCs, B-cell-depleted T cells, or T cells were the source of the cDNA or gDNA that made up the material.

In the authors' workflow: Using reference gene primer amplification, nucleated cell counts were estimated. TCRdb keeps only in-frame clones here, not all; method: immunoSEQ multiplex PCR. The V and J calls and clone size were taken over from that table, and D and trimming were inferred from the DNA. The sample consists of 200,000 to 250,000 clones, around 81% of them appearing once. The rearrangement uses TRBV7-2 and TRBJ2-7; 13 bases are shared with TRBD2. The source is a human donor in a cohort sampled during active COVID-19. The sequencing input was peripheral blood. In nucleotides, the CDR3 is TGTGCCAGCAGCGGAGGACTAGCGGGAGAAGGCTACGAGCAGTACTTC. It translates to CASSGGLAGEGYEQYF.